The clone carrying this T cell receptor beta chain has ten or more counts. Clinicians diagnosed patients from clinical symptoms, serum thyroxine and TRAb, thyroid ultrasound and orbital computed tomography. Researchers took RNA transcripts and amplified the TCR beta CDR3 regions from them. During a first-round RT-PCR of the TCR CDR3, the HTBI primer set was used. TCRdb used MiXCR to reprocess the multiplex PCR reads, holding one entry per CDR3 protein. The table records under 400,000 distinct CDR3 sequences, roughly 18% of them present only once. Germline CDR1 LNHNV, CDR2 YYDKDF (reference sequence). V dropped 4 bases and J dropped 10 bases, with 14 bases sitting between them. The CDR3 is 13 residues long. The data derive from a study of T cells in Graves' hyperthyroidism and ophthalmopathy.

Sequencing was done on a sample of blood. The chain carries TRBV15 and TRBJ1-5; D gene uncertain. The TCR sequence derives from a middle-aged woman with Graves' ophthalmopathy. Here the CDR3 reads CATSILIGVPQHF. CDR3 sequence (DNA): TGTGCCACCAGCATCCTAATTGGGGTCCCCCAGCATTTT.